This T cell receptor beta chain emerged from a study of T cells in Graves' hyperthyroidism and ophthalmopathy. Findings and limits, study-wide: Among clonotypes expanded in thyroid above 0.001, most were also found in blood.

In regard to this clonotype: The antigen is undetermined.

The CDR3 regions of TCR beta were amplified from RNA transcripts. Primed by the HTBI set, a first-round RT-PCR was run on the TCR CDR3. TCRdb independently ran MiXCR on the multiplex PCR reads; one entry per CDR3 protein. In the table there are around 450,000 distinct CDR3 sequences, about a sixth of which are singletons. Stable disease denoted Graves' hyperthyroidism without ophthalmopathy progression within 18 months. Clinical symptoms, serum thyroxine and TRAb, thyroid ultrasound and orbital computed tomography together formed the diagnostic basis. There are 15 residues in the CDR3. V lost 0 bases and J lost 5, with 14 bases in between. CDR1 and CDR2 from the germline V gene are SEHNR and FQNEAQ (reference sequence).

This rearrangement joins TRBV7-9 to TRBJ2-7; D tentatively fits TRBD1 or TRBD2 (5 bases each). Sequenced: blood. The receptor was derived from a woman under 30 with Graves' hyperthyroidism. The DNA for the CDR3 is TGTGCCAGCAGCTTAGCCGGGACCACTTCAGACGAGCAGTACTTC. It translates to CASSLAGTTSDEQYF. Together with reference TRBV7-9 and TRBJ2-7, the CDR3 gives the full variable domain: DTGVSQNPRHKITKRGQNVTFRCDPISEHNRLYWYRQTLGQGPEFLTYFQNEAQLEKSRLLSDRFSAERPKGSFSTLEIQRTEQGDSAMYLCASSLAGTTSDEQYFGPGTRLTVT.